The rows below give T cell receptor beta chains drawn from one sample of a study of blood T cells in healthy people across ages. One entry per CDR3 protein, called by TCRdb with MiXCR from the 5' RACE reads. The sample has about 1.4 million distinct CDR3 sequences, roughly 64% seen once; the top ten hold roughly 7%. Material for sequencing was blood. The source of these receptors is a man younger than 30 in good health. CDR3s leave out the opening cysteine and the closing phenylalanine or tryptophan. Some rows have no size entry. The others give once, few or many, or a class for an expanded clone.

V	J	size	CDR3
TRBV5-1	TRBJ2-1	NA	ASSSPSPLEQF
TRBV4-2	TRBJ1-1	NA	ASSQEWGVNTEVF
TRBV5-1	TRBJ1-2	NA	ASSFDGDYGYT
TRBV6-6	TRBJ2-1	few	ASSFPPVSSYNEQF
TRBV2	TRBJ2-3	NA	ATPTGRLRDTQY
TRBV4-2	NA	NA	ASSQYPSGNYEQY
TRBV4-1	TRBJ2-5	NA	ASSQGQSPETQY
TRBV4-3	TRBJ2-5	few	ASSQVKGQGIETQY
TRBV6-5	TRBJ2-6	NA	ATRFSGANVLT
TRBV6-6	TRBJ1-4	once	ASSYRQGLGEKLF
TRBV4-2	TRBJ2-1	NA	ASSQDKAVTEQF
TRBV4-3	TRBJ2-1	NA	ASSQDGGRHNEQF
TRBV3-1	TRBJ1-6	NA	ASRPSPRVGSPLH
TRBV6-5	TRBJ2-4	NA	ASSYSGKLAKNIQY
TRBV29-1	TRBJ1-5	NA	SVVTGLGDQPQH
TRBV4-1	TRBJ2-7	NA	ASSQRIPVGTYEQY
TRBV7-9	TRBJ1-1	NA	ASHPLEQMNTEAF
TRBV4-3	TRBJ1-2	NA	ASSQGISLNYGYT
TRBV12-3/TRBV12-4	TRBJ2-3	NA	ATLVPGLDSTDTQY
TRBV11-2	TRBJ1-2	few	ASSLGGTGNPYGYT
TRBV7-8	TRBJ1-1	once	ASSSKRQGLGDTEAF
TRBV5-1	TRBJ2-1	NA	ASTETGHYNEQF
TRBV29-1	TRBJ2-7	NA	SVVSTTYEQY
TRBV29-1	TRBJ2-1	NA	SVDTAPDRF
TRBV4-2	TRBJ1-2	NA	ASSQVTGGRNGYT
TRBV28	TRBJ2-1	few	ASSLARERDYNEQF
TRBV24-1	TRBJ2-3	NA	ATSDSKWGAADTQY
TRBV25-1	TRBJ1-2	NA	ASSVISSGDYGYT
TRBV15	TRBJ2-7	few	ATSRDNHYEQY
TRBV24-1	TRBJ2-5	NA	ATSDPSWGEETQY
TRBV9	TRBJ2-2	NA	AGSVGSTNTGELF
TRBV10-3	TRBJ1-1	NA	ATEEGQGRAMNTEAF
TRBV19	TRBJ1-2	NA	ASSSADYT
TRBV12-3/TRBV12-4	TRBJ2-7	few	ASTAGSYEQY
TRBV12-3/TRBV12-4	TRBJ2-3	few	ASSKTSGGTDTQY
TRBV3-1	TRBJ2-7	NA	ASSQAAAAEQY
TRBV5-1	TRBJ2-5	NA	ASSFRQGRETQY
TRBV7-2	TRBJ2-3	NA	AISSKSASAADTQY
TRBV5-1	TRBJ1-2	NA	ASSLAPRQGGYT
TRBV27	TRBJ2-5	few	ASSQIDRQETQY